The 24 T cell receptor beta chains below were found in one sample sequenced in a study of neurological immune-mediated disorders (dated by TCRdb to the late 2010s). Library generation was performed with 5' RACE. Sequencing was carried out with an Illumina HiSeq 2500. TCRdb applied fastp at Q25 and MiXCR to the public reads, then kept only in-frame beta chains. When rows share a CDR3 protein, they turn into one entry using the most common DNA and genes. The sample table records about 35,000 distinct CDR3 sequences; under 9.5% of these occur just once. Jointly, the top ten make up less than 4.5% of the sample. The material sequenced was PBMCs. The source is a woman aged 40-49 years in good health.

Ten or more counts support this clonotype. The chain carries TRBV20-1 and TRBJ2-3, with a weak D call TRBD1 (7 bases). This CDR3 comprises 17 residues. Germline V gives CDR1 DFQATT, CDR2 SNEGSKA (reference sequence). Trimming cost V 3 bases and J 3 bases, with 22 bases left between them. For the CDR3, the DNA is TGCAGTGCTAGTCCCCCAGGGGGGTTCCCATCGACAGATACGCAGTATTTT. Amino acid sequence: CSASPPGGFPSTDTQYF.

The sample holds many counts of this clonotype. This chain uses TRBV12-3 or TRBV12-4 with TRBJ2-1; TRBD2 is a possible D gene (6 bases). Trimming took 5 bases from V and 3 from J, leaving 14 bases between them. The CDR3 length is 15 residues. The CDR3 DNA reads TGTGCCAGCAGTCCGAGTAGCGGTTACTACAATGAGCAGTTCTTC. Translation gives CASSPSSGYYNEQFF.

This clonotype was seen at least ten times. The genes are TRBV12-3 or TRBV12-4 and TRBJ2-3, with TRBD2 identical over 8 bases. Trimming took 5 bases from V and 4 from J; bases not matched to a gene: 5. The CDR3 loop spans 14 amino acids. The CDR3: CASSRSGDADTQYF. CDR3 DNA: TGTGCCAGCAGTCGTAGCGGGGACGCAGATACGCAGTATTTT.

Concerning this clonotype itself: A much larger clonotype is one base distant, so this may be a read error. The chain is built from TRBV14 and TRBJ2-3, with a tentative D call TRBD1 (5 bases). This CDR3 region has 13 residues. Germline CDR1 and CDR2: SGHDN and FVKESK. CDR3 sequence (DNA): TGTGCCAGCAGCCGGACACTCGCAGATACGCAGAATTTT. Protein sequence: CASSRTLADTQNF. Supplemented by reference TRBV14 and TRBJ2-3, the full variable domain reads EAGVTQFPSHSVIEKGQTVTLRCDPISGHDNLYWYRRVMGKEIKFLLHFVKESKQDESGMPNNRFLAERTGGTYSTLKVQPAELEDSGVYFCASSRTLADTQNFGPGTRLTVL.

This clonotype has ten or more counts. The chain has TRBV27 and TRBJ1-5, with TRBD1 matching 7 bases. The CDR3 runs to 13 residues. V shed 4 bases, J shed 5 bases, and the junction held 2 bases outside the gene matches. Germline CDR1 and CDR2: MNHEY and SMNVEV (reference sequence). The CDR3: CASSSDRDQPQHF. The CDR3 DNA sequence: TGTGCCAGCAGTTCCGACAGGGATCAGCCCCAGCATTTT.

This clonotype appeared many times. This chain joins TRBV14 and TRBJ1-1, with D perhaps TRBD1 (5 bases). Trimming shortened V by 3 bases and J by 3 bases, and 17 bases separated the two germline ends. This CDR3 has 16 amino acids. Per germline, CDR1 SGHDN and CDR2 FVKESK. Here the CDR3 DNA reads TGTGCCAGCAGCCATGGGGTGGGGGACTACCACACTGAAGCTTTCTTT. Protein: CASSHGVGDYHTEAFF.

This clonotype was seen repeatedly, ten times or more. In nucleotides, the CDR3 is TGTGCCAGCAGCTTAGATCCTGGGGTCCAAGAGACCCAGTACTTC. As protein: CASSLDPGVQETQYF. V is TRBV11-2 and J is TRBJ2-5; D is undetermined. Germline V gives CDR1 SGHAT, CDR2 FQNNGV. This CDR3 spans 15 amino acids. V lost 0 bases and J lost 1, with 9 bases in between.

Ten or more counts support this clonotype. This sequence joins TRBV28 and TRBJ1-5; 9 bases align to TRBD1. J gave up 3 bases and V 6 bases, and 9 bases lay outside the gene matches. CDR3 length: 16 amino acids. Germline CDR1 MDHEN, CDR2 SYDVKM. In DNA form, the CDR3 reads TGTGCCAGCAGCCCCCTCGGGGACAGGGTCAATCAGCCCCAGCATTTT. As protein: CASSPLGDRVNQPQHF.

This clonotype came up many times. The chain couples TRBV9 to TRBJ2-1; 13 bases match TRBD2. From germline, CDR1 is SGDLS and CDR2 YYNGEE. The CDR3 loop spans 18 amino acids. Germline trimming cut 3 bases from V and 8 bases from J; bases unmatched to any gene: 14. CDR3 nucleotides: TGTGCCAGCAGCGAGGGGAGACTAGCGGGAGGCGGTATCGATGAGCAGTTCTTC. This translates into CASSEGRLAGGGIDEQFF.

This clonotype has a count of ten or more. The gene calls are TRBV12-3 or TRBV12-4 and TRBJ2-2; 7 bases are a match to TRBD1. CDR3 length: 14 amino acids. V was pared by 6 bases and J by 6 bases, with 7 bases of the junction left unmatched. CDR3 loop: CASSPGQTSGELFF. In DNA form, the CDR3 reads TGTGCCAGCAGCCCGGGACAGACATCCGGGGAGCTGTTTTTT.

The sample holds many counts of this clonotype. The gene calls are TRBV7-8 and TRBJ2-1, with a weak D call TRBD2 (6 bases). The CDR3 runs to 12 residues. Trimming took 5 bases from V and 10 from J, leaving 12 bases between them. Germline CDR1 and CDR2: SGHVS and FQNEAQ. CDR3 nucleotide sequence: TGTGCCAGCAGCCTCGGGACTGCCGAGCAGTTCTTC. It is translated as CASSLGTAEQFF.

The sample holds many counts of this clonotype. This sequence joins TRBV19 and TRBJ1-5, with D uncertain. This CDR3 comprises 12 residues. Germline V gives CDR1 LNHDA, CDR2 SQIVND (reference sequence). V was clipped by 3 bases and J by 7 bases, with 7 bases between them. The CDR3 loop is CASSMLGQPQHF. The CDR3 DNA reads as TGTGCCAGTAGTATGTTGGGCCAGCCCCAGCATTTT.

This clonotype showed up many times. J is TRBJ2-2 and V is TRBV9, with 7 bases fitting TRBD1. Germline V CDR1 and CDR2: SGDLS, YYNGEE. The CDR3 spans 14 residues. V was clipped by 3 bases and J by 3 bases; unmatched bases: 2. The CDR3 DNA reads as TGTGCCAGCAGCGACAGGGGAGACACCGGGGAGCTGTTTTTT. It encodes CASSDRGDTGELFF.

This clonotype was recorded many times. The rearrangement joins TRBV20-1 to TRBJ1-2; weak D call: TRBD1 (5 bases). Germline V gene lookup returns CDR1 DFQATT and CDR2 SNEGSKA (reference sequence). The CDR3 covers 14 residues. The V end lost 0 bases, the J end lost 2 bases, and 10 bases lay between the germline ends. The CDR3 nucleotides read TGCAGTGCTAGAGATCCCCGGGACAACTATGGCTACACCTTC. Its protein product is CSARDPRDNYGYTF.

This clonotype was seen many times. The V gene is TRBV11-2, the J gene TRBJ2-7; no firm D call. CDR3 length: 13 amino acids. Germline CDR1 SGHAT, CDR2 FQNNGV. The germline V and J ends were trimmed by 0 bases and 5 bases, with 8 bases remaining between them. DNA of the CDR3: TGTGCCAGCAGCTTAGACGCAACCCACGAGCAGTACTTC. Protein sequence: CASSLDATHEQYF.

About this clonotype itself: The junction departs from the called germline gene at one end, perhaps through a read error. The V gene is TRBV20-1, the J gene TRBJ2-7; D call uncertain. Germline V gene data show CDR1 as DFQATT and CDR2 as SNEGSKA (reference sequence). This CDR3 spans 13 amino acids. Written as DNA, the CDR3 is TGCAGTGTACAGACCGCCGTGGGGTACGAGCAGCACTTT. Residues: CSVQTAVGYEQHF.

This clonotype was picked up many times. The chain joins TRBV5-1 to TRBJ1-1; D is unclear. The CDR3 extends over 13 amino acids. The germline V gene encodes CDR1 SGHRS and CDR2 YFSETQ. Trimming removed 3 bases from V and 1 base from J, with 7 bases in between. The CDR3 loop is CASSSDGNTEAFF. In nucleotides, the CDR3 is TGCGCCAGCAGCTCCGACGGGAACACTGAAGCTTTCTTT.

This clonotype occurred many times. This rearrangement joins TRBV7-9 to TRBJ2-5, with D unclear. V lost 0 bases to trimming and J lost 5 bases, with 7 bases between them. This CDR3 is 13 amino acids long. Germline CDR1 reads SEHNR; CDR2 reads FQNEAQ (reference sequence). The CDR3: CASSLANWETQYF. CDR3 DNA: TGTGCCAGCAGCTTAGCGAACTGGGAGACCCAGTACTTC.

This clonotype was detected many times. The chain is built from TRBV3-1 and TRBJ1-5; D is ambiguous. Germline V CDR1 and CDR2: LGHDT, YNNKEL (reference sequence). The CDR3 contains 15 residues. V shed 3 bases and J shed 4 bases, with 13 bases lying between them. CDR3 sequence: CASSHSGAINQPQHF. Written as DNA, the CDR3 is TGTGCCAGCAGCCACAGCGGCGCCATAAATCAGCCCCAGCATTTT.

This clonotype has at least ten counts. The rearrangement links TRBV11-3 to TRBJ2-1, with D unclear. Trimming removed 4 bases from V and 7 bases from J, with 8 bases in between. This CDR3 comprises 12 residues. Germline V gives CDR1 SGHNT, CDR2 YENEEA. The CDR3 DNA reads TGTGCCAGCAGCTCCTGGGGTAATGAGCAGTTCTTC. Protein sequence: CASSSWGNEQFF.

This clonotype was picked up many times. This chain uses TRBV7-6 with TRBJ1-1; 8 bases agree with TRBD1. Trimming at V came to 1 base and at J to 5 bases, leaving 3 bases not matched to a gene. The CDR3 is 14 amino acids. The germline CDR1 and CDR2 sequences are SGHVS and FNYEAQ. The CDR3, as DNA: TGTGCCAGCAGCTTAGGACAGGGGCTTACTGAAGCTTTCTTT. Protein sequence: CASSLGQGLTEAFF.

Ten or more counts support this clonotype. The chain employs TRBV5-1 and TRBJ1-1; weak D call: TRBD1 (6 bases). V gave up 4 bases and J gave up 2 bases, with 12 bases separating them. This CDR3 has 14 residues. Germline CDR1 SGHRS, CDR2 YFSETQ. The chain's CDR3 is CASSRDTGNTEAFF. The CDR3 DNA sequence: TGCGCCAGCAGCAGGGACACTGGTAACACTGAAGCTTTCTTT.

This clonotype was detected ten times or more. V usage is TRBV7-2 and J usage is TRBJ1-2; D gene ambiguous. CDR1 and CDR2 (germline): SGHTA, FQGNSA. V lost 1 base to trimming and J lost 5 bases, with 8 bases between them. This CDR3 has 13 amino acids. Here the CDR3 reads CASSLGPGYGYTF. The CDR3 nucleotides read TGTGCCAGCAGCTTAGGACCGGGGTATGGCTACACCTTC.

This clonotype was seen at least ten times. V and J are TRBV28 and TRBJ2-6, with D perhaps assigned TRBD1 or TRBD2 (5 bases each). This CDR3 region has 16 residues. Germline loops: CDR1 MDHEN, CDR2 SYDVKM. V lost 5 bases to trimming and J lost 3 bases, with 14 bases between them. The CDR3 region has the DNA TGTGCCAGCAGTCCGACGGGGCTAGGTGGGGCCAACGTCCTGACTTTC. Amino acid sequence: CASSPTGLGGANVLTF.